What follows describes a single T cell receptor (beta chain). Its antigen is not identified. The data belong to a study of T cells in Graves' hyperthyroidism and ophthalmopathy. Study overall: At the time of initial diagnosis and before any treatment, peripheral blood was collected. Findings and caveats of the study: Patients with ophthalmopathy were separated from those with stable hyperthyroidism by a 13 V-J model. A median around 6.8 months before onset, the model predicted ophthalmopathy.

Researchers took RNA transcripts and amplified the TCR beta CDR3 regions from them. The HTBI set primed first-round TCR CDR3 RT-PCR. TCRdb re-analysed the multiplex PCR reads in MiXCR, keeping a single row per CDR3 protein. The table records 600,000 to 650,000 distinct CDR3 sequences, around 20% of them present only once. Sample: blood. This receptor was taken from a man aged 25 to 40 with Graves' ophthalmopathy.

CDR3 DNA: TGTGCCAGCAGCTTAACGACACGTCGGGACACCTTC. This gives the protein CASSLTTRRDTF. The V call is TRBV7-9, the J call TRBJ1-2; D is undetermined. The CDR3 is 12 residues long. Trimming took off 2 bases at V and 12 bases at J, with 13 bases between the two ends. The germline CDR1 and CDR2 sequences are SEHNR and FQNEAQ (reference sequence).